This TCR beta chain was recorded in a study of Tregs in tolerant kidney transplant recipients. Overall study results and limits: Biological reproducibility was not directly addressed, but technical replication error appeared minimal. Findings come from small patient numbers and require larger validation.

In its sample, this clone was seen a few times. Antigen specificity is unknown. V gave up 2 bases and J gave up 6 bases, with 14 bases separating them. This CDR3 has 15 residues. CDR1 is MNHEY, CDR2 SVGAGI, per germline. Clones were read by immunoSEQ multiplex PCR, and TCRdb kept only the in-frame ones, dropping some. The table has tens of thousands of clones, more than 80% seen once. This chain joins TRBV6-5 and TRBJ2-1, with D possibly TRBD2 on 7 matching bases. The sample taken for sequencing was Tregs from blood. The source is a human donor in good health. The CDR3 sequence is CASSYEGGGLNEQFF. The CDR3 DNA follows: TGTGCCAGCAGTTACGAAGGCGGGGGCCTCAATGAGCAGTTCTTC.